This TCR beta chain was sequenced during a study of T-cell reconstitution after alpha-beta-depleted transplantation in children. Study outcomes and limitations: By about two months after transplant, alpha-beta T cells reportedly arose from several hundred graft clones that had expanded. Surviving recipient T cells and intrathymic progenitors accounted for some patients' high TCRbeta diversity at day 60. By one year post-transplant, T-cell counts and diversity largely arose from T cells that were newly produced.

This CDR3 has 14 residues. The V gene lost 5 bases and the J gene lost 5 bases, with 16 bases spanning the gap. As it was prepared, the TCRbeta library received unique molecular identifiers. TCRdb processed the PCR reads anew with MiXCR; each CDR3 protein has one entry. Of approximately 130,000 distinct CDR3 sequences listed, roughly 10% were seen once; the top ten hold around 24%. On this clonotype itself: The antigen is undetermined.

The sample consisted of PBMCs, mostly from graft donor cells, taken 180 days after TCRalphabeta/CD19-depleted stem cell transplant. The sequence was collected from a girl under three years old who had a stem cell transplant for combined immunodeficiency, so the T cells may come from the graft donor. This chain joins TRBV12-3 or TRBV12-4 and TRBJ2-7; the D gene could be TRBD1 or TRBD2 (5 bases each). CDR3 coding DNA: TGTGCCAGCAGTCGCCTGTGGGGGTTCGACGAGCAGTACTTC. Its protein product is CASSRLWGFDEQYF.